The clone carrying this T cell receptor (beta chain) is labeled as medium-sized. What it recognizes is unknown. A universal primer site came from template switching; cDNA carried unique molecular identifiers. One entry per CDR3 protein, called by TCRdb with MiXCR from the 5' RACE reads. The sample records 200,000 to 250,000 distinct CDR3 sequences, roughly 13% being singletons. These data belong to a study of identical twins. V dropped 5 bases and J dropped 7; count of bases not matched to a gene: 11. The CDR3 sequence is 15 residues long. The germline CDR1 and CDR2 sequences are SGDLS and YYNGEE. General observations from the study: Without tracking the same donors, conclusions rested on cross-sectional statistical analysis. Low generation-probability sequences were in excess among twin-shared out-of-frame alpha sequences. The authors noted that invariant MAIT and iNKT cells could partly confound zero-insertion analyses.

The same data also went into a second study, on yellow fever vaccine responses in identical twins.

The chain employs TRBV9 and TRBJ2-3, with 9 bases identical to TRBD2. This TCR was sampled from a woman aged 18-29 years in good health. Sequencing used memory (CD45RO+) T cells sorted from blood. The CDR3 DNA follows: TGTGCCAGCAGTCATATAGCGGGGGAGAGACATACGCAGTATTTT. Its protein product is CASSHIAGERHTQYF.